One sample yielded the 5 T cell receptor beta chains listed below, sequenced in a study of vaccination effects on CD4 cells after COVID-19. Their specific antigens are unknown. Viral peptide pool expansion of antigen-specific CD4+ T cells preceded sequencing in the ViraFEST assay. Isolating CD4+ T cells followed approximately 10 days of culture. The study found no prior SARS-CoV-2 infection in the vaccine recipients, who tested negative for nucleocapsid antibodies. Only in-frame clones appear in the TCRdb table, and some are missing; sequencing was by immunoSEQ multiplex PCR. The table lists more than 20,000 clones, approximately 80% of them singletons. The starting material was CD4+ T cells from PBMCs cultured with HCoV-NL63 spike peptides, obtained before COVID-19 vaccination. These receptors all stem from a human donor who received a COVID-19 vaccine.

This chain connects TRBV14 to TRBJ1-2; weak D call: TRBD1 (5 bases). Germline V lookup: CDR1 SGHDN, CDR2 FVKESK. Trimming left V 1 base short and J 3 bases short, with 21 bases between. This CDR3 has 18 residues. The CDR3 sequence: CASSQALGRAERHYGYTF. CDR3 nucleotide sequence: TGTGCCAGCAGCCAAGCCCTCGGCAGGGCTGAGAGGCACTATGGCTACACCTTC.

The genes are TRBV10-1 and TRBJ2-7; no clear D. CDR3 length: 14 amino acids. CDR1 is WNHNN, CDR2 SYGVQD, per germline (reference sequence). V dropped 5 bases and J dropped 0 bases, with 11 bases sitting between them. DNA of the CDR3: TGCGCCAGCAGTCCAAGCCCAACCTCCTACGAGCAGTACTTC. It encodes CASSPSPTSYEQYF.

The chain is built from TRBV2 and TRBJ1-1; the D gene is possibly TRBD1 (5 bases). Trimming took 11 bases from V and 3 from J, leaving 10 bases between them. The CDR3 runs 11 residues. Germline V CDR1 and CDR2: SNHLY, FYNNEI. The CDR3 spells CAGGRDTEAFF. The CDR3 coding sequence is TGTGCCGGTGGCAGGGACACTGAAGCTTTCTTT.

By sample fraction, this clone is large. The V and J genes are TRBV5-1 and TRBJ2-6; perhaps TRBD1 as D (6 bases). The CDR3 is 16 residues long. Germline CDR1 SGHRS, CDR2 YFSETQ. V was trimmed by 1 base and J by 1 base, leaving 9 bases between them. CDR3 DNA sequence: TGCGCCAGCAGCTTGTCAGGGGCGTCTGGGGCCAACGTCCTGACTTTC. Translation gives CASSLSGASGANVLTF.

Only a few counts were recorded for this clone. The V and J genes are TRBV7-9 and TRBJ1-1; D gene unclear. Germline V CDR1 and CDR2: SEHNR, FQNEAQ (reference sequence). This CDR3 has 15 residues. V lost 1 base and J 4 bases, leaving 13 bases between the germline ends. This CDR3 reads CASSLVQSWSTEAFF. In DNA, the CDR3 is TGTGCCAGCAGCTTAGTCCAGTCGTGGTCCACTGAAGCTTTCTTT.